The source of this T cell receptor (beta chain) is a study of blood T cell repertoires in COVID-19. In terms of age and location, participants ranged from about 18 to 90 years and lived in roughly 22 US areas. Among Cohort 3 donors, those recovered had two negative PCRs, clearance, or symptom resolution. Germline CDR1 is LNHDA and CDR2 is SQIVND (reference sequence). The CDR3 sequence is 16 residues long. Trimming cost V 3 bases and J 6 bases, with 18 bases left between them. Generated by immunoSEQ multiplex PCR, the TCRdb table keeps only in-frame clones and is missing some. The table has about 310,000 clones, roughly 86% seen once; the top ten hold about a tenth. This clone came up once.

The TCR sequence derives from a woman aged 25 to 39 who had recovered from COVID-19. This chain connects TRBV19 to TRBJ1-5; D possibly corresponds to TRBD1 (6 bases). Sequences were obtained from PBMCs or T cells enriched from blood (not recorded which). Written as DNA, the CDR3 is TGTGCCAGTAGTATTGCGGGGGGGCAAGGAGGTCAGCCCCAGCATTTT. Encoded protein: CASSIAGGQGGQPQHF.